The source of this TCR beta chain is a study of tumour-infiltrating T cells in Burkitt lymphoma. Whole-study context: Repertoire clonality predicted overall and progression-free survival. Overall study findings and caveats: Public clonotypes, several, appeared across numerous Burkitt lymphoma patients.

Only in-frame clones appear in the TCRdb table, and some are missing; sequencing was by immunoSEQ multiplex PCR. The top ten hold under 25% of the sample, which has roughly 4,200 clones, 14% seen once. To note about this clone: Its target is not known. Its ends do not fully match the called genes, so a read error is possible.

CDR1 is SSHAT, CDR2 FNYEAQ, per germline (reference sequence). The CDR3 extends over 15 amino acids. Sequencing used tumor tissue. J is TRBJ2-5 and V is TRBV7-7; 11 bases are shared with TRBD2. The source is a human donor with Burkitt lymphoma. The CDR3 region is CASSLAGGEKETQYF. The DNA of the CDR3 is TGTGCTAGCAGCTTAGCGGGGGGGGAAAAAGAGACCCAGTACTTC.